This TCR beta chain was captured by sequencing in a study of Ad26.COV2.S vaccination and SARS-CoV-2 variants. Study overall: Ad26.COV2.S given intramuscularly, once or twice 56 days apart.

Assay: immunoSEQ multiplex PCR; the TCRdb copy retains only in-frame clones and omits some. The table shows over 400,000 clones, with about 90% occurring only once. V lost 1 base and J lost 3; bases outside the gene matches: 6. The CDR3 sequence is 17 residues long. CDR1 and CDR2 from the germline V gene are SGHKS and YYEKEE (reference sequence). Treatment reported: approximately 18 received Ad26.COV2.S at low or high dose, single or two shots; roughly 5 received placebo; per-sample allocation not given. At day 63 after the first vaccine or placebo injection, samples were drawn. This TCR was recovered from a person between 18 and 65 years old who received the Ad26.COV2.S COVID-19 vaccine or a placebo. The J gene is TRBJ2-2, the V gene TRBV5-5; 10 bases agree with TRBD2. Sample: peripheral blood, taken in a trial of Ad26.COV2.S vaccine versus placebo. The CDR3 reads CASSLLTSGAYTGELFF. As DNA, the CDR3 is TGTGCCAGCAGCTTGTTAACTAGCGGGGCTTACACCGGGGAGCTGTTTTTT.